This entry lists 5 T cell receptor beta chains sequenced from one sample in a study of chemoradiotherapy in HPV16-positive cancers. Produced via immunoSEQ multiplex PCR; TCRdb's table is partial and in-frame only. There are 6,500 to 10,000 clones in the sample; over 75% occur only once, and 1.9% lies in the top ten. The material was obtained from a patient who underwent chemoradiotherapy. Receptor source: a human donor with HPV-associated anogenital cancer.

This chain connects TRBV7-9 to TRBJ2-5; possible D gene TRBD2, 5 bases. Trimming took 5 bases from V and 5 from J, leaving 24 bases between them. Looked up from germline, CDR1 is SEHNR and CDR2 is FQNEAQ (reference sequence). CDR3 length: 17 residues. This CDR3 reads CASSDSANRVGGETQYF. DNA of the CDR3: TGTGCCAGCAGCGATTCCGCGAACAGAGTAGGAGGTGAGACCCAGTACTTC.

This clone appeared a few times. The chain couples TRBV9 to TRBJ2-1, with TRBD2 matching 9 bases. The ends lost 4 bases at V and 0 bases at J; junction bases unmatched: 8. Germline lookup yields CDR1 SGDLS and CDR2 YYNGEE. CDR3 length: 17 amino acids. The CDR3 bases are TGTGCCAGCAGCCTCCCCGTTAGCGGGAGCTCCTACAATGAGCAGTTCTTC. Translation: CASSLPVSGSSYNEQFF.

The chain combines TRBV18 with TRBJ1-4; D unclear. Per the germline V gene, CDR1 is KGHSH and CDR2 is LQKENI. The V end lost 1 base, the J end lost 0 bases, and 9 bases lay between the germline ends. The CDR3 runs 16 residues. This CDR3 reads CASSPLNSATNEKLFF. CDR3 nucleotide sequence: TGTGCCAGCTCACCACTTAACTCTGCAACTAATGAAAAACTGTTTTTT.

The rearrangement joins TRBV4-3 to TRBJ2-7, with 9 bases that match TRBD2. The V gene end was trimmed by 4 bases and the J gene end by 3 bases; junction bases not matched to a gene: 4. CDR3 length: 14 amino acids. CDR1 and CDR2 (germline): LGHNA, YSLEER. DNA of the CDR3: TGCGCCAGCAGCCTGGGACTAGCCGGCTACGAGCAGTACTTC. Translating gives CASSLGLAGYEQYF.

V is TRBV5-6 and J is TRBJ2-2; perhaps TRBD2 as D (7 bases). Germline V gene sequence: CDR1 SGHDT, CDR2 YYEEEE. The ends were cut back, 4 bases at V and 6 bases at J, with 25 bases in the middle. The CDR3 is 18 residues long. The CDR3 DNA is TGTGCCAGCAGCCCACTCCTAGGGACGGGGGGCATGGCCGGGGAGCTGTTTTTT. It translates to CASSPLLGTGGMAGELFF.